These 16 T cell receptor beta chains came from one sample sequenced in a study of shared clonotypes between healthy human individuals. Some clones are missing from TCRdb's copy, which holds only in-frame ones; the method was immunoSEQ multiplex PCR. Among about 320,000 clones listed, around 87% were seen once. Specimen: memory CD8+ T cells sorted from blood. As to subset: CD45RO+ cells pooled with CCR7-negative TemRA cells. Receptors were obtained from a man aged 18-30 years in good health.

The chain joins TRBV19 to TRBJ1-6; D perhaps matches TRBD1 (5 bases). The ends were cut back, 4 bases at V and 7 bases at J, with 20 bases in the middle. The germline CDR1 and CDR2 sequences are LNHDA and SQIVND (reference sequence). The CDR3 is made up of 17 amino acids. The CDR3 bases are TGTGCCAGTAGTAGCGGCAGGGAGTTTCAGTTGAATTCACCCCTCCACTTT. Protein: CASSSGREFQLNSPLHF.

The chain employs TRBV6-1 and TRBJ1-5; D is uncertain. Germline V gene data show CDR1 as MNHNS and CDR2 as SASEGT. The CDR3 totals 12 residues. V dropped 7 bases and J dropped 4 bases, with 8 bases sitting between them. The CDR3 coding sequence is TGTGCCAGCAATTCGCTTAATCAGCCCCAGCATTTT. Its translation is CASNSLNQPQHF.

This clone occurred once. In nucleotides, the CDR3 is TGTGCCAGCAGCTTAAACAGAAACGAGCAGTACTTC. Translation: CASSLNRNEQYF. The rearrangement links TRBV7-9 to TRBJ2-7; no firm D call. The V and J ends lost 2 bases and 5 bases respectively, with 7 bases between them. The CDR3 sequence is 12 residues long. Per germline, CDR1 SEHNR and CDR2 FQNEAQ (reference sequence).

The V gene is TRBV4-1, the J gene TRBJ1-2; TRBD1 matches 8 bases. There are 14 residues in the CDR3. Germline CDR1 MGHRA, CDR2 YSYEKL. The V and J ends lost 3 bases and 6 bases, in that order; junction bases with no gene match: 6. The CDR3: CASSQFAGGDGYTF. Written as DNA, the CDR3 is TGCGCCAGCAGCCAGTTTGCAGGGGGCGATGGCTACACCTTC.

The rearrangement uses TRBV6-5 and TRBJ1-2; 7 bases are shared with TRBD1. Germline V gene data show CDR1 as MNHEY and CDR2 as SVGAGI. This CDR3 has 14 amino acids. The V and J ends lost 6 bases and 2 bases, in that order; junction bases with no gene match: 6. The CDR3 DNA is TGTGCCAGCAGGCCGGGACAGAGCAACTATGGCTACACCTTC. Encoded protein: CASRPGQSNYGYTF.

The gene calls are TRBV2 and TRBJ2-3; TRBD2 is a possible D gene (6 bases). This CDR3 contains 15 residues. The ends were cut back, 2 bases at V and 0 bases at J, with 9 bases in the middle. Germline V lookup: CDR1 SNHLY, CDR2 FYNNEI. As DNA, the CDR3 is TGTGCCAGCAGTGAATTAAGCGGGAGCACAGATACGCAGTATTTT. The encoded protein is CASSELSGSTDTQYF.

The genes are TRBV6-1 and TRBJ1-1, with no clear D. Trimming removed 0 bases from V and 4 bases from J, with 12 bases in between. CDR1 and CDR2 from the germline V gene are MNHNS and SASEGT. This CDR3 has 15 amino acids. This chain's CDR3 is CASSEAEGSGTEAFF. DNA for the CDR3: TGTGCCAGCAGTGAAGCGGAGGGATCGGGCACTGAAGCTTTCTTT.

The chain joins TRBV28 to TRBJ1-2, with 9 bases matching TRBD1. V trimming: 6 bases; J trimming: 6 bases; junction bases outside the gene matches: 17. The CDR3 has 17 amino acids. CDR1 and CDR2 from the germline V gene are MDHEN and SYDVKM. CDR3 loop: CASRTLVGTGTLDGYTF. DNA for the CDR3: TGTGCCAGCAGAACTTTGGTCGGGACAGGGACCCTGGATGGCTACACCTTC.

This chain joins TRBV13 and TRBJ2-7; tentative D call: TRBD1 (6 bases). In germline, CDR1 is PRHDT, CDR2 FYEKMQ (reference sequence). V gave up 6 bases and J gave up 4 bases, with 16 bases separating them. The CDR3 loop spans 14 amino acids. The CDR3 sequence: CASSHTDREYEQYF. The CDR3 nucleotides are TGTGCCAGCAGTCATACGGACAGAGAATACGAGCAGTACTTC.

The CDR3 DNA reads TGTGCCAGCAGCCCCAACAGCGGGGAGCCCCAGCATTTT. Its translation is CASSPNSGEPQHF. V and J are TRBV9 and TRBJ1-5; the D is unclear. V was trimmed by 4 bases and J by 8 bases, leaving 13 bases between them. Germline V lookup: CDR1 SGDLS, CDR2 YYNGEE. This CDR3 spans 13 amino acids. The variable domain in full, with the rest retrieved from reference TRBV9 and TRBJ1-5, is DSGVTQTPKHLITATGQRVTLRCSPRSGDLSVYWYQQSLDQGLQFLIQYYNGEERAKGNILERFSAQQFPDLHSELNLSSLELGDSALYFCASSPNSGEPQHFGDGTRLSIL.

The chain joins TRBV30 to TRBJ2-7, with D maybe TRBD1 (5 bases). Trimming stripped 0 bases from V and 5 bases from J, with 8 bases between. Germline assignment: CDR1 GTSNPN and CDR2 SVGIG (reference sequence). The CDR3 totals 12 residues. CDR3 in amino acids: CAWSVQGDEQYF. In DNA form, the CDR3 reads TGTGCCTGGAGTGTCCAGGGCGACGAGCAGTACTTC.

This clone was seen only once. The J gene is TRBJ2-3, the V gene TRBV13; 11 bases are a match to TRBD2. Losses at the gene ends were 4 bases for V and 2 bases for J; bases not matched to a gene: 14. This CDR3 contains 19 residues. The germline CDR1 and CDR2 sequences are PRHDT and FYEKMQ (reference sequence). CDR3 nucleotide sequence: TGTGCCAGCAGCTCCGACGGGACTAGCGGCGGAGGGGACACAGATACGCAGTATTTT. This gives the protein CASSSDGTSGGGDTDTQYF.

V gene TRBV12-5 combines with J gene TRBJ2-5, with 8 bases lining up with TRBD1. The CDR3 sequence is 14 residues long. The germline gives CDR1 LGHNT, CDR2 FRNRAP. With 3 bases clipped from V and 5 bases from J, the junction kept 5 bases outside the gene matches. In nucleotides, the CDR3 is TGTGCTAGTGGTTTCGGACAGGGTGTTGAGACCCAGTACTTC. It encodes CASGFGQGVETQYF.

The rearrangement uses TRBV7-9 and TRBJ1-1; the D is unclear. Looked up from germline, CDR1 is SEHNR and CDR2 is FQNEAQ (reference sequence). V lost 5 bases, J lost 4 bases, and 14 bases lay in between. There are 14 residues in the CDR3. DNA for the CDR3: TGTGCCAGCAGCCCGCCCGTAGGACCCACTGAAGCTTTCTTT. Translation gives CASSPPVGPTEAFF. Looking up the rest from reference TRBV7-9 and TRBJ1-1 gives the full variable domain: DTGVSQNPRHKITKRGQNVTFRCDPISEHNRLYWYRQTLGQGPEFLTYFQNEAQLEKSRLLSDRFSAERPKGSFSTLEIQRTEQGDSAMYLCASSPPVGPTEAFFGQGTRLTVV.

This chain uses TRBV11-2 with TRBJ1-2; 7 nucleotides match TRBD1. The CDR3 spans 14 residues. Germline values: CDR1 SGHAT, CDR2 FQNNGV. The V and J ends lost 5 bases and 4 bases, in that order; junction bases with no gene match: 7. Here the CDR3 reads CASSPGGDSYGYTF. For the CDR3, the DNA is TGTGCCAGCAGCCCCGGAGGGGACAGCTATGGCTACACCTTC.

This sequence joins TRBV6-5 and TRBJ2-7, with D unresolved. V lost 4 bases, J lost 1 base, and 11 bases lay in between. The CDR3 spans 14 residues. The V gene's germline CDR1 is MNHEY and CDR2 SVGAGI. CDR3 coding DNA: TGTGCCAGCAGTTTAACAGCGATGTCCTACGAGCAGTACTTC. Translation: CASSLTAMSYEQYF.